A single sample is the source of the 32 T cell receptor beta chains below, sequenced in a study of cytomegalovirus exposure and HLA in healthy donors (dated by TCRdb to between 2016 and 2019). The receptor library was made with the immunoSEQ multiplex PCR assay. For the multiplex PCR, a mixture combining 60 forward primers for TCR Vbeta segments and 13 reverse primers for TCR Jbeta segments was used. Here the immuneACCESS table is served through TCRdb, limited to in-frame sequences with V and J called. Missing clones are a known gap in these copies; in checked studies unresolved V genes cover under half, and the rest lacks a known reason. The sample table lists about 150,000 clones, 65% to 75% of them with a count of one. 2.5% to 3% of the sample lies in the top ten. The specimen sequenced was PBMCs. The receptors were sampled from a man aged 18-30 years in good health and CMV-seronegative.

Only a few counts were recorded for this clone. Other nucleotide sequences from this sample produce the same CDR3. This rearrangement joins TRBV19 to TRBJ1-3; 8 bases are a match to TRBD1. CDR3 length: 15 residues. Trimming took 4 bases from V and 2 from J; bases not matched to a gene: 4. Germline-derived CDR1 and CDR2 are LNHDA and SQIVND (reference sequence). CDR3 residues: CASSKGQGAGNTIYF. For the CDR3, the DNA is TGTGCCAGTAGTAAAGGACAGGGCGCTGGAAACACCATATATTTT.

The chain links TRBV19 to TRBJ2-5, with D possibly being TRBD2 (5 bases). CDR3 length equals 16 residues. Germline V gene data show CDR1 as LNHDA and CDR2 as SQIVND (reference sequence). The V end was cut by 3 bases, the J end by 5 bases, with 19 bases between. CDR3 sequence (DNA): TGTGCCAGTAGTATGCGGTCTACCTTCGGGGATGAGACCCAGTACTTC. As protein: CASSMRSTFGDETQYF.

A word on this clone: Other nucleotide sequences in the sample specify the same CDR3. The CDR3 sequence is CASVSSGNTIYF. The DNA of the CDR3 is TGTGCCAGCGTGAGCTCTGGAAACACCATATATTTT. The chain couples TRBV6-5 to TRBJ1-3; D gene ambiguous. The CDR3 is 12 residues long. V was pared by 8 bases and J by 0 bases, with 5 bases between. The germline CDR1 and CDR2 sequences are MNHEY and SVGAGI.

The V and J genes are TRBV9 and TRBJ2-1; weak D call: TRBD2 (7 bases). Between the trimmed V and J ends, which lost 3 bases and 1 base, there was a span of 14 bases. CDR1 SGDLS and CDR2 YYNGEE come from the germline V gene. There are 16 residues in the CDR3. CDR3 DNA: TGTGCCAGCAGCGCTAGGGGGGGGGCTTCCTACAATGAGCAGTTCTTC. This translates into CASSARGGASYNEQFF.

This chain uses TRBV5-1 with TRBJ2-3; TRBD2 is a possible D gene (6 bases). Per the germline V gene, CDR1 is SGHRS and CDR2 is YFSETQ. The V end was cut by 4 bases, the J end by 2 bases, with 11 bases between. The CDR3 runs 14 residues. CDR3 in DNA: TGCGCCAGCAGCCTGGACTACGCCACAGATACGCAGTATTTT. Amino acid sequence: CASSLDYATDTQYF.

CDR3 sequence (DNA): TGTGCCATCAGTGAGGGACAAGGGATTGGCTACACCTTC. This codes for CAISEGQGIGYTF. The V and J genes are TRBV10-3 and TRBJ1-2; a weak D match, TRBD1 (5 bases). The CDR3 contains 13 residues. Trimming took 2 bases from V and 7 from J, leaving 11 bases between them. The germline gives CDR1 ENHRY, CDR2 SYGVKD.

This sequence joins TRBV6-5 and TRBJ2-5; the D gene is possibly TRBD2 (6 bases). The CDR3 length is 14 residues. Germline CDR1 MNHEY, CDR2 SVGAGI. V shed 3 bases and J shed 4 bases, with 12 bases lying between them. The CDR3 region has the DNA TGTGCCAGCAGTTATGGAGGGTTGAGAGAGACCCAGTACTTC. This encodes CASSYGGLRETQYF.

The CDR3 DNA reads as TGTGCCAGCAGCCAAGATCTGGAGGGGCGCGGGTACGAGCAGTACTTC. It codes for CASSQDLEGRGYEQYF. V is TRBV4-2 and J is TRBJ2-7; maybe TRBD2 (6 bases). The CDR3 covers 16 residues. Germline V gene lookup returns CDR1 LGHNA and CDR2 YNFKEQ. V was trimmed by 0 bases and J by 4 bases, leaving 16 bases between them.

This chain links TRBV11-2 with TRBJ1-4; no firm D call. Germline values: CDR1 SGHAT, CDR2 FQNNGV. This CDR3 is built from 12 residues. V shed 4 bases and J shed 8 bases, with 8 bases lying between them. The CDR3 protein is CASSSQWEKLFF. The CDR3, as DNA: TGTGCCAGCAGCTCCCAGTGGGAAAAACTGTTTTTT.

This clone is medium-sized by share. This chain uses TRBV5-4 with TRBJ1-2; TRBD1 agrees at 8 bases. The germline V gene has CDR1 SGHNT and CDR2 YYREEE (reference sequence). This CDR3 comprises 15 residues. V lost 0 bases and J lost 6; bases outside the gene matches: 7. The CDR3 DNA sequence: TGTGCCAGCAGCTTGGCGACAGGGGAGTTTGATGGCTACACCTTC. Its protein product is CASSLATGEFDGYTF.

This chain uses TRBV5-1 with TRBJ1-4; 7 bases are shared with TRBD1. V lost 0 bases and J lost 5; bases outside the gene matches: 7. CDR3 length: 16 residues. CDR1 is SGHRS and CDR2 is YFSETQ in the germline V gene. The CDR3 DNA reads TGCGCCAGCAGCTTGGCCACGGGACAGAGAAATGAAAAACTGTTTTTT. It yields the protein CASSLATGQRNEKLFF.

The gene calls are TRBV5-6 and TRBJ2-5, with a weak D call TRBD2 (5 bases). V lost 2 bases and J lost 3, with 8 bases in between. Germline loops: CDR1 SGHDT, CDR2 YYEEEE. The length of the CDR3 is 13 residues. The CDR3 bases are TGTGCCAGCAGCTTAGGACTCGAAGAGACCCAGTACTTC. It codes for CASSLGLEETQYF.

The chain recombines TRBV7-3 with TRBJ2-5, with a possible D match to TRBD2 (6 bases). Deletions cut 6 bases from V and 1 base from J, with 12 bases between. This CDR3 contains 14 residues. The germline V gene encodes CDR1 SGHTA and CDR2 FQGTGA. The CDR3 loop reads CASSYQGGQETQYF. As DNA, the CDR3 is TGTGCCAGCAGTTACCAGGGAGGCCAAGAGACCCAGTACTTC.

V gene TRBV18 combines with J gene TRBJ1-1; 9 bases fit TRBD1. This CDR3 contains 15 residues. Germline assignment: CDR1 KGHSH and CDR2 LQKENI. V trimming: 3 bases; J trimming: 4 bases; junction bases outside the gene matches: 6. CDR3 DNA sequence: TGTGCCAGCTCACCTAGGGACAGGGAAATCACTGAAGCTTTCTTT. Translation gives CASSPRDREITEAFF.

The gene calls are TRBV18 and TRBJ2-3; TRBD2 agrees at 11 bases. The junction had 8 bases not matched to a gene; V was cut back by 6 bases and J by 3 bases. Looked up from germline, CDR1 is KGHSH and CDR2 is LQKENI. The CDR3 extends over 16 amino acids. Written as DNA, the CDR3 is TGTGCCAGCTCGTCACGGGCTAGCGGGGGGACAGATACGCAGTATTTT. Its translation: CASSSRASGGTDTQYF.

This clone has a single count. CDR3 nucleotides: TGTGCCAGCAGCCCGGGGAGTCGGGCTGAAGCTTTCTTT. It specifies CASSPGSRAEAFF. V usage is TRBV7-3 and J usage is TRBJ1-1; D ambiguous. The CDR3 length is 13 residues. With 5 bases removed from V and 6 bases from J, the gap between germline ends came to 13 bases. Germline CDR1 reads SGHTA; CDR2 reads FQGTGA.

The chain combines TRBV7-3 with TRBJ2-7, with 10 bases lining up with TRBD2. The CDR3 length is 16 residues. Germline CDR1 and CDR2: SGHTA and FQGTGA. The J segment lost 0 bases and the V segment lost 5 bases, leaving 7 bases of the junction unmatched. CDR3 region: CASSRSGGLSSYEQYF. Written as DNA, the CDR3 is TGTGCCAGCAGCCGTAGCGGGGGGCTGAGCTCCTACGAGCAGTACTTC.

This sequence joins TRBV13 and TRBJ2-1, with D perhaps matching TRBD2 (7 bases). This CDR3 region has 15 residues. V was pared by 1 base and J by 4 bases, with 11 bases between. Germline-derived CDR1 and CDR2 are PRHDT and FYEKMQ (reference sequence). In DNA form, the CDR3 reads TGTGCCAGCAGCTTAGCGGGGGGCGTATACAATGAGCAGTTCTTC. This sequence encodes CASSLAGGVYNEQFF.

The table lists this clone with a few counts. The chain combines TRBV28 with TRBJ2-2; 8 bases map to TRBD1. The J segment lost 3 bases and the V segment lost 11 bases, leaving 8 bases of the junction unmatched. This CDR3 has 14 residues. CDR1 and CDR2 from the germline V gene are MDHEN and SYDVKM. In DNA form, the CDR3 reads TGTGCCGCTGGACAGGGCCCCTACACCGGGGAGCTGTTTTTT. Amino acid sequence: CAAGQGPYTGELFF. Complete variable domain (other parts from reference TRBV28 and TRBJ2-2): DVKVTQSSRYLVKRTGEKVFLECVQDMDHENMFWYRQDPGLGLRLIYFSYDVKMKEKGDIPEGYSVSREKKERFSLILESASTNQTSMYLCAAGQGPYTGELFFGEGSRLTVL.

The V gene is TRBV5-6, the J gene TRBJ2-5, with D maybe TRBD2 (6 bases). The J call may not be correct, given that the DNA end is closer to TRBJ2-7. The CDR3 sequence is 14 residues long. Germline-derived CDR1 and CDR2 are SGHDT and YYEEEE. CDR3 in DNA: TGTGCCAGCAGCTTGGGCGGGACCTCCTACGAGCAGTACTTC. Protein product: CASSLGGTSYEQYF.

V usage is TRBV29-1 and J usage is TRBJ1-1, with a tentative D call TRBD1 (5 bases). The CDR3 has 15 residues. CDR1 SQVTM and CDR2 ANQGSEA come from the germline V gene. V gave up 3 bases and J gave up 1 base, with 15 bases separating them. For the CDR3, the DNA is TGCAGCGTTGAGGGGGGAGAATATTGGAACACTGAAGCTTTCTTT. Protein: CSVEGGEYWNTEAFF.

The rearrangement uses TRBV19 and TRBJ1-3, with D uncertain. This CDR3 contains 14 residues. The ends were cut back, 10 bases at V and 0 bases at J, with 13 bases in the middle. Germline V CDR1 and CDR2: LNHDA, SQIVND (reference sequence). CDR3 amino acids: CATIPESSGNTIYF. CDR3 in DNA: TGTGCCACCATCCCGGAGAGCTCTGGAAACACCATATATTTT.

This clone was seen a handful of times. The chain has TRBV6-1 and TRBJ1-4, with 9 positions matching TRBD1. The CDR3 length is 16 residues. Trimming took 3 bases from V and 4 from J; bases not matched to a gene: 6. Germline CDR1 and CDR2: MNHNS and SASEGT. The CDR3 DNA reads TGTGCCAGCAGTGAGGGACCGACAGGGGGTAATGAAAAACTGTTTTTT. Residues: CASSEGPTGGNEKLFF.

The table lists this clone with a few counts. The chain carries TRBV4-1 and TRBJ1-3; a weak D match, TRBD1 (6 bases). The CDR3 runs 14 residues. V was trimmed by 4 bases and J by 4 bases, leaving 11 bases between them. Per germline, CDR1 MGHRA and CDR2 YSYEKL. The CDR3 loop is CASSLLGHGNTIYF. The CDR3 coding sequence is TGCGCCAGCAGCCTTTTGGGACACGGAAACACCATATATTTT.

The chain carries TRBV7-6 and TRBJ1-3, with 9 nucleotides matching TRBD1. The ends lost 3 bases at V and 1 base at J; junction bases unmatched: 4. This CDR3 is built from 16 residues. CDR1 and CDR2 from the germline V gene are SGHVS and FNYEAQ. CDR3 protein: CASSFGQGRSGNTIYF. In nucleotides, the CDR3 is TGTGCCAGCAGCTTCGGACAGGGGAGGTCTGGAAACACCATATATTTT.

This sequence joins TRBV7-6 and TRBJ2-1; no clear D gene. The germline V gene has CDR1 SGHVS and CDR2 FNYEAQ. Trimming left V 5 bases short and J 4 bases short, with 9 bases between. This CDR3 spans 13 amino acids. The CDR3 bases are TGTGCCAGCAGCCGGGTCCGGTACAATGAGCAGTTCTTC. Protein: CASSRVRYNEQFF.

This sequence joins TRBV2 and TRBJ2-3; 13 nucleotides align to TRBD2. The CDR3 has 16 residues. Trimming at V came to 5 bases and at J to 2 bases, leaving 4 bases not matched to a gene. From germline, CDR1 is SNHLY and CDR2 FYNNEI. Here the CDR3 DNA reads TGTGCCAGCAGTCTGACTAGCGGGGGGACCACAGATACGCAGTATTTT. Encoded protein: CASSLTSGGTTDTQYF. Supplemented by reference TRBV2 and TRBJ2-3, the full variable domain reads EPEVTQTPSHQVTQMGQEVILRCVPISNHLYFYWYRQILGQKVEFLVSFYNNEISEKSEIFDDQFSVERPDGSNFTLKIRSTKLEDSAMYFCASSLTSGGTTDTQYFGPGTRLTVL.

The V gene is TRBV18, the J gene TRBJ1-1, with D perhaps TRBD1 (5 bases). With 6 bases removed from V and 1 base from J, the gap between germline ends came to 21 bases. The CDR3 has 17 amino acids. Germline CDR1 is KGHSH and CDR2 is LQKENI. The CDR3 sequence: CASSTFYLRTQNTEAFF. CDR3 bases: TGTGCCAGCTCGACTTTCTACCTTAGGACACAGAACACTGAAGCTTTCTTT.

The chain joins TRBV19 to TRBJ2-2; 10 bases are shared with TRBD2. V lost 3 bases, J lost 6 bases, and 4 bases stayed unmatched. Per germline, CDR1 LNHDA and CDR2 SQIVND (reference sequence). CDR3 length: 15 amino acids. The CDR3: CASSIGLAGAGELFF. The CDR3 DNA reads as TGTGCCAGTAGTATCGGGCTAGCGGGGGCCGGGGAGCTGTTTTTT.

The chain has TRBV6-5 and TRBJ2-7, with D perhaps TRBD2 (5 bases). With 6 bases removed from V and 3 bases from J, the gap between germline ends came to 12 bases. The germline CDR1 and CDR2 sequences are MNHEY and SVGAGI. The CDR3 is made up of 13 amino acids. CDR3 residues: CASSRGLDYEQYF. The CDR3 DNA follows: TGTGCCAGCAGCCGTGGACTCGACTACGAGCAGTACTTC.

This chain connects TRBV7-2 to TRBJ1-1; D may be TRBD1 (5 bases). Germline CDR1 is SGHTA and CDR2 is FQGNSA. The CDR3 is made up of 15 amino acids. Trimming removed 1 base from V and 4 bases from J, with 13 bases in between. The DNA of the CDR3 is TGTGCCAGCAGCTTAGTAGGGGCTATAAGCACTGAAGCTTTCTTT. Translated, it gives CASSLVGAISTEAFF.

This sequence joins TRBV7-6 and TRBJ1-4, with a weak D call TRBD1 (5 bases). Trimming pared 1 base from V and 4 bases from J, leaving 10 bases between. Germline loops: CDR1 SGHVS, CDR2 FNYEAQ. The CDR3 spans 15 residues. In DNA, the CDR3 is TGTGCCAGCAGCTTAGGATTGACAGTTAATGAAAAACTGTTTTTT. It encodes CASSLGLTVNEKLFF.